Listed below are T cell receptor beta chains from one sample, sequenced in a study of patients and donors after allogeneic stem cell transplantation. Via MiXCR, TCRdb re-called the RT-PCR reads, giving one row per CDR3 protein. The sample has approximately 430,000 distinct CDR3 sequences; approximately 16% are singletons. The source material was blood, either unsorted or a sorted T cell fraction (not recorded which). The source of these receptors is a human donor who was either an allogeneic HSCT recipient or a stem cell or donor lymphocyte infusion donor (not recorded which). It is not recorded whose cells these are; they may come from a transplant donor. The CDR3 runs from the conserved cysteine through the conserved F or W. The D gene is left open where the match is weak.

cdr3_aa: CSVRDSHGEQYF
d_call: -
v_call: TRBV29-1
cdr3_length: 12

cdr3_aa: CASTVGTGGANYGYTF
d_call: TRBD1
v_call: TRBV5-1
cdr3_length: 16

cdr3_aa: CASRVGATNEQYF
d_call: -
v_call: TRBV5-1
cdr3_length: 13

cdr3_aa: CSARRVAGQETQYF
d_call: TRBD2
v_call: TRBV20-1
cdr3_length: 14

cdr3_aa: CASSLSYLSPQHF
d_call: -
v_call: TRBV5-1
cdr3_length: 13

cdr3_aa: CASSLGAVNTEAFF
d_call: -
v_call: TRBV7-2
cdr3_length: 14

cdr3_aa: CASSPRLAGLTDTQYF
d_call: TRBD2
v_call: TRBV7-6
cdr3_length: 16

cdr3_aa: CASTDRVGTGELFF
d_call: TRBD1
v_call: TRBV7-2
cdr3_length: 14

cdr3_aa: CASRLNGQNTEAFF
d_call: -
v_call: TRBV5-1
cdr3_length: 14

cdr3_aa: CASSAGSPTREAVNEQFF
d_call: TRBD2
v_call: TRBV11-1
cdr3_length: 18

cdr3_aa: CSARGGMEGGYTF
d_call: -
v_call: TRBV20-1
cdr3_length: 13

cdr3_aa: CATSRDFGYEQYF
d_call: -
v_call: TRBV15
cdr3_length: 13

cdr3_aa: CASSPLRGSTDTQYF
d_call: -
v_call: TRBV3-1
cdr3_length: 15

cdr3_aa: CASSLSTQELFF
d_call: -
v_call: TRBV11-2
cdr3_length: 12

cdr3_aa: CASSPGRTGQETQYF
d_call: -
v_call: TRBV5-1
cdr3_length: 15

cdr3_aa: CASSSRLVGGYEQYF
d_call: -
v_call: TRBV28
cdr3_length: 15

cdr3_aa: CASRKRQGAICTYEQYF
d_call: -
v_call: TRBV21-1
cdr3_length: 17

cdr3_aa: CASSQLDRVGDTEAFF
d_call: TRBD1
v_call: TRBV16
cdr3_length: 16

cdr3_aa: CASSQLARSSYEQYF
d_call: -
v_call: TRBV3-1
cdr3_length: 15

cdr3_aa: CASSQVFPGTVYTGELFF
d_call: TRBD1
v_call: TRBV4-1
cdr3_length: 18

cdr3_aa: CSAEGRERGTYEQYF
d_call: -
v_call: TRBV20-1
cdr3_length: 15

cdr3_aa: CASIVRTGGFETQYF
d_call: TRBD1
v_call: TRBV2
cdr3_length: 15

cdr3_aa: CASSDFLGDRNTDTQYF
d_call: TRBD1
v_call: TRBV6-4
cdr3_length: 17

cdr3_aa: CASSRLTGNTEAFF
d_call: -
v_call: TRBV14
cdr3_length: 14

cdr3_aa: CASSLLVGAETQYF
d_call: -
v_call: TRBV7-2
cdr3_length: 14

cdr3_aa: CASSLGRGLDEQFF
d_call: TRBD1
v_call: TRBV12-3/TRBV12-4
cdr3_length: 14

cdr3_aa: CASSDSRSNQPQHF
d_call: -
v_call: TRBV2
cdr3_length: 14

cdr3_aa: CASSITGGSNTGELFF
d_call: -
v_call: TRBV21-1
cdr3_length: 16

cdr3_aa: CSARAGTLSRETQYF
d_call: -
v_call: TRBV20-1
cdr3_length: 15

cdr3_aa: CASSGLVHNEQFF
d_call: -
v_call: TRBV19
cdr3_length: 13

cdr3_aa: CASSVGAGVFFNAYEQYF
d_call: -
v_call: TRBV5-1
cdr3_length: 18

cdr3_aa: CATSRGTSGRASNEQFF
d_call: TRBD2
v_call: TRBV15
cdr3_length: 17

cdr3_aa: CASSLVGTSGGLHEQFF
d_call: TRBD2
v_call: TRBV7-2
cdr3_length: 17

cdr3_aa: CSAVDRSLAKNIQYF
d_call: TRBD1
v_call: TRBV29-1
cdr3_length: 15

cdr3_aa: CSGGQMNTEAFF
d_call: TRBD1
v_call: TRBV29-1
cdr3_length: 12

cdr3_aa: CASSLRPTAGTEAFF
d_call: -
v_call: TRBV11-3
cdr3_length: 15

cdr3_aa: CASSLESGYNEQFF
d_call: -
v_call: TRBV12-3/TRBV12-4
cdr3_length: 14

cdr3_aa: CASGQGGKQPQHF
d_call: TRBD1
v_call: TRBV2
cdr3_length: 13

cdr3_aa: CSARVRDTGSYEQYF
d_call: -
v_call: TRBV20-1
cdr3_length: 15

cdr3_aa: CASSLARGRNTFF
d_call: TRBD1
v_call: TRBV7-8
cdr3_length: 13

cdr3_aa: CATSDPGWGNNEQFF
d_call: -
v_call: TRBV24-1
cdr3_length: 15

cdr3_aa: CASSLHSRTGGTNTEAFF
d_call: TRBD1
v_call: TRBV12-3/TRBV12-4
cdr3_length: 18

cdr3_aa: CASSRRAGGLTGELFF
d_call: TRBD2
v_call: TRBV2
cdr3_length: 16

cdr3_aa: CASSPQSTNEKLFF
d_call: -
v_call: TRBV18
cdr3_length: 14

cdr3_aa: CASSSSGKYEQYF
d_call: TRBD2
v_call: TRBV5-1
cdr3_length: 13

cdr3_aa: CASSPRTAGASYEQYF
d_call: -
v_call: TRBV5-1
cdr3_length: 16

cdr3_aa: CASSVGTGGLTDTQYF
d_call: TRBD2
v_call: TRBV9
cdr3_length: 16

cdr3_aa: CASSEWAEKLFF
d_call: -
v_call: TRBV25-1
cdr3_length: 12

cdr3_aa: CATSAHKETQYF
d_call: -
v_call: TRBV24-1
cdr3_length: 12

cdr3_aa: CASSPRPNSPLHF
d_call: -
v_call: TRBV7-6
cdr3_length: 13

cdr3_aa: CASSSSGTENNEQFF
d_call: TRBD1
v_call: TRBV11-3
cdr3_length: 15